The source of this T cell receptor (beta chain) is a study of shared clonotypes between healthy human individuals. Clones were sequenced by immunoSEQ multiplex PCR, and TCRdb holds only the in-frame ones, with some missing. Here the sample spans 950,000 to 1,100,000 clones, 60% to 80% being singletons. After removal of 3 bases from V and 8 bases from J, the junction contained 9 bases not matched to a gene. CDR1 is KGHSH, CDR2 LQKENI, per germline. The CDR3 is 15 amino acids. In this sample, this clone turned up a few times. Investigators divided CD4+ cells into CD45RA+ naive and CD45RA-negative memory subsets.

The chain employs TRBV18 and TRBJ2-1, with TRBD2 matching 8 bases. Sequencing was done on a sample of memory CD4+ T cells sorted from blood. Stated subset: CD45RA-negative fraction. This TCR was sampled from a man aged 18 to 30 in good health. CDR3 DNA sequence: TGTGCCAGCTCACCGGGACTAGAATTATTGGATGAGCAGTTCTTC. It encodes CASSPGLELLDEQFF.